Each of the 25 T cell receptor beta chains below was sequenced from the same sample in a study of shared clonotypes between healthy human individuals (dated by TCRdb to the early 2020s). Library method: the immunoSEQ multiplex PCR assay. What TCRdb holds here is the immuneACCESS table cut down to in-frame rearrangements. Part of the clones is not present; checked against another copy, under half of the missing clones reflect an unresolved V gene, and the others are unexplained. Within this sample are 2 million to 2.5 million clones, with 85% to 95% of them counted one time only. Roughly 0.34% of the sample goes to the ten largest clones. The sample comprised naive CD4+ T cells from PBMCs. According to the study, the label for this sample's cell subset or site signals: CD45RA+ positively selected. The source of these receptors is a man aged 18 to 30 in good health. Some clones in this sample may be carry-over from other donors' samples.

The sample holds one count of this clone. The rearrangement links TRBV11-3 to TRBJ2-1; 12 bases fit TRBD2. Per germline, CDR1 SGHNT and CDR2 YENEEA. CDR3 length: 15 amino acids. V shed 5 bases and J 3 bases; nucleotides not matched to a gene: 2. The CDR3 nucleotides read TGTGCCAGCAGCATGACTAGCGGGGGCTACAATGAGCAGTTCTTC. Its protein is CASSMTSGGYNEQFF.

The chain recombines TRBV7-3 with TRBJ2-1; D is uncertain. CDR1 and CDR2 from the germline V gene are SGHTA and FQGTGA. The CDR3 is 15 amino acids. Trimming stripped 3 bases from V and 0 bases from J, with 9 bases between. This chain's CDR3 is CASSFLPSSYNEQFF. Written as DNA, the CDR3 is TGTGCCAGCAGCTTCTTGCCGAGCTCCTACAATGAGCAGTTCTTC.

The J gene is TRBJ2-2, the V gene TRBV5-1; 7 bases align to TRBD1. Germline V gene lookup returns CDR1 SGHRS and CDR2 YFSETQ. Trimming took 1 base from V and 2 from J; bases not matched to a gene: 2. The CDR3 is made up of 15 amino acids. CDR3: CASSLTGDNTGELFF. The CDR3 DNA sequence: TGCGCCAGCAGCTTGACAGGGGACAACACCGGGGAGCTGTTTTTT.

As concerns this clone: Other DNA sequences within the sample encode an identical CDR3. The J gene is TRBJ1-1, the V gene TRBV6-1; no firm D call. Germline CDR1 reads MNHNS; CDR2 reads SASEGT. The CDR3 has 13 amino acids. Trimming stripped 1 base from V and 5 bases from J, with 8 bases between. This chain's CDR3 is CASSEVEETEAFF. The CDR3 DNA reads TGTGCCAGCAGTGAAGTGGAAGAAACTGAAGCTTTCTTT.

The J gene is TRBJ2-7, the V gene TRBV5-1, with D unresolved. The germline V gene has CDR1 SGHRS and CDR2 YFSETQ. The CDR3 spans 14 residues. Trimming removed 4 bases at V and 0 bases at J, with 11 bases between. CDR3 nucleotide sequence: TGCGCCAGCAGCGTATCAGATACCTCCTACGAGCAGTACTTC. Translating it yields CASSVSDTSYEQYF.

Regarding this clone: Other nucleotide sequences from this sample produce the same CDR3. J is TRBJ1-3 and V is TRBV9; no reliable D call. CDR1 is SGDLS, CDR2 YYNGEE, per germline. CDR3 length: 15 residues. V shed 0 bases and J shed 0 bases, with 7 bases lying between them. Written as DNA, the CDR3 is TGTGCCAGCAGCGTAGAGCCGAGCTCTGGAAACACCATATATTTT. As protein: CASSVEPSSGNTIYF.

Concerning this clone itself: The sample holds other DNA sequences that translate to the same CDR3. The rearrangement uses TRBV18 and TRBJ2-7; a possible D gene is TRBD1 (6 bases). V was shortened by 2 bases and J by 2 bases, with 7 bases between the two germline ends. The CDR3 is 13 amino acids. The germline V gene has CDR1 KGHSH and CDR2 LQKENI. The CDR3 region is CASSPGQTYEQYF. The CDR3 coding sequence is TGTGCCAGCTCACCAGGACAGACCTACGAGCAGTACTTC.

The chain recombines TRBV6-1 with TRBJ2-7; D gene uncertain. Between the trimmed V and J ends, which lost 8 bases and 2 bases, there was a span of 13 bases. The CDR3 is made up of 13 amino acids. Germline assignment: CDR1 MNHNS and CDR2 SASEGT. CDR3 residues: CASSPPVPYEQYF. The CDR3 DNA is TGTGCCAGCTCCCCGCCCGTTCCCTACGAGCAGTACTTC.

The chain employs TRBV28 and TRBJ1-5; D is undetermined. Trimming left V 0 bases short and J 11 bases short, with 8 bases between. The germline gives CDR1 MDHEN, CDR2 SYDVKM. CDR3 length: 12 amino acids. This chain's CDR3 is CASSLWARAQHF. In DNA, the CDR3 is TGTGCCAGCAGTTTATGGGCAAGGGCCCAGCATTTT.

V and J are TRBV19 and TRBJ2-1, with no clear D. Trimming stripped 8 bases from V and 0 bases from J, with 17 bases between. There are 16 residues in the CDR3. CDR1 is LNHDA and CDR2 is SQIVND in the germline V gene (reference sequence). The CDR3 here is CASLSDGPSSYNEQFF. The CDR3 nucleotides read TGTGCCAGTTTATCGGATGGCCCTAGCTCCTACAATGAGCAGTTCTTC.

The V gene is TRBV29-1, the J gene TRBJ1-2, with D tentatively TRBD1 (5 bases). V shed 8 bases and J shed 3 bases, with 13 bases lying between them. This CDR3 comprises 12 residues. Germline loops: CDR1 SQVTM, CDR2 ANQGSEA. The CDR3 DNA reads as TGCAGCATTAAGACAGCTTACTATGGCTACACCTTC. Its protein product is CSIKTAYYGYTF.

The rearrangement joins TRBV30 to TRBJ1-6, with a tentative D call TRBD1 (5 bases). Germline CDR1 GTSNPN, CDR2 SVGIG (reference sequence). CDR3 length: 16 amino acids. V lost 1 base, J lost 10 bases, and 20 bases lay in between. The CDR3 nucleotides are TGTGCCTGGAGTGAAGGGGCGGGGATTGGATACTCACCCCTCCACTTT. Translated: CAWSEGAGIGYSPLHF.

This clone came up once. The rearrangement uses TRBV6-5 and TRBJ2-7; D gene uncertain. Looked up from germline, CDR1 is MNHEY and CDR2 is SVGAGI. The CDR3 covers 14 residues. V gave up 0 bases and J gave up 2 bases, with 8 bases separating them. This chain's CDR3 is CASSYSKRAYEQYF. CDR3 nucleotides: TGTGCCAGCAGTTACTCGAAACGGGCCTACGAGCAGTACTTC.

The gene calls are TRBV7-2 and TRBJ2-7; D perhaps matches TRBD1 (6 bases). Trimming shortened V by 5 bases and J by 6 bases, and 14 bases separated the two germline ends. From germline, CDR1 is SGHTA and CDR2 FQGNSA. The CDR3 totals 13 residues. CDR3 bases: TGTGCCAGCAGCGGGGACAACCTTCGCGAGCAGTACTTC. It is translated as CASSGDNLREQYF.

The chain is built from TRBV10-3 and TRBJ2-7; TRBD2 matches at 7 bases. The CDR3 extends over 15 amino acids. J lost 4 bases, V lost 5 bases, and 11 bases had no gene match. Germline-derived CDR1 and CDR2 are ENHRY and SYGVKD. CDR3 residues: CAISPMAGASYEQYF. As DNA, the CDR3 is TGTGCCATCAGTCCTATGGCGGGAGCTTCATACGAGCAGTACTTC.

The count of this clone is one. The chain has TRBV18 and TRBJ1-1; D is possibly TRBD1 (5 bases). V lost 3 bases to trimming and J lost 0 bases, with 14 bases between them. Germline CDR1 KGHSH, CDR2 LQKENI. The CDR3 is 16 residues long. The CDR3 protein is CASSPGGGRVNTEAFF. The CDR3 coding sequence is TGTGCCAGCTCACCTGGGGGGGGACGGGTGAACACTGAAGCTTTCTTT. Full variable domain (rest looked up from reference TRBV18 and TRBJ1-1): NAGVMQNPRHLVRRRGQEARLRCSPMKGHSHVYWYRQLPEEGLKFMVYLQKENIIDESGMPKERFSAEFPKEGPSILRIQQVVRGDSAAYFCASSPGGGRVNTEAFFGQGTRLTVV.

The genes are TRBV6-1 and TRBJ2-3; TRBD2 agrees at 8 bases. Trimming removed 4 bases from V and 2 bases from J; junction bases left unmatched: 5. CDR3 length: 15 residues. In germline, CDR1 is MNHNS, CDR2 SASEGT. CDR3 amino acids: CASSGLAGFTDTQYF. CDR3 nucleotide sequence: TGTGCCAGCAGTGGGTTAGCGGGATTCACAGATACGCAGTATTTT.

The chain carries TRBV7-2 and TRBJ2-5; D might be TRBD1 or TRBD2, each matching 5 bases. The V gene lost 7 bases and the J gene lost 5 bases, with 14 bases spanning the gap. The CDR3 length is 13 residues. Germline V gene data show CDR1 as SGHTA and CDR2 as FQGNSA. CDR3 coding DNA: TGTGCCAGCACCCGGGACCTCGTGGAGACCCAGTACTTC. Translated: CASTRDLVETQYF.

The V gene is TRBV18, the J gene TRBJ1-4; 7 bases match TRBD1. CDR3 length: 15 amino acids. Germline V lookup: CDR1 KGHSH, CDR2 LQKENI. The V gene end was trimmed by 0 bases and the J gene end by 14 bases; junction bases not matched to a gene: 12. CDR3 sequence reads: CASSPPGAGGMSLFF. The CDR3 DNA reads TGTGCCAGCTCACCACCGGGGGCAGGGGGAATGAGCCTGTTTTTT.

The genes are TRBV28 and TRBJ1-5; the D is unclear. The CDR3 runs to 13 residues. Trimming stripped 3 bases from V and 11 bases from J, with 14 bases between. Germline loops: CDR1 MDHEN, CDR2 SYDVKM. The CDR3 loop reads CASSFQAESSQHF. Here the CDR3 DNA reads TGTGCCAGCAGTTTCCAGGCCGAAAGTTCCCAGCATTTT.

V is TRBV19 and J is TRBJ2-1; TRBD2 matches 12 bases. Losses at the gene ends were 3 bases for V and 8 bases for J; bases not matched to a gene: 8. The CDR3 has 16 amino acids. From germline, CDR1 is LNHDA and CDR2 SQIVND (reference sequence). This CDR3 reads CASSMAGLAGTDEQFF. The CDR3 nucleotides are TGTGCCAGTAGTATGGCCGGACTAGCGGGAACCGATGAGCAGTTCTTC.

CDR3: CASSQGGEHGSYEAFF. The CDR3 DNA is TGTGCCAGCAGCCAAGGGGGGGAGCATGGGTCGTATGAAGCTTTCTTT. This chain joins TRBV14 and TRBJ1-1; possible D gene TRBD1, 5 bases. CDR1 is SGHDN and CDR2 is FVKESK in the germline V gene. The CDR3 is 16 amino acids. The ends were cut back, 1 base at V and 7 bases at J, with 19 bases in the middle.

This sequence joins TRBV25-1 and TRBJ2-7; 10 bases are a match to TRBD1. The CDR3 has 16 residues. The trim removed 1 base at V and 3 bases at J, leaving 6 bases unmatched. Germline V CDR1 and CDR2: MGHDK, SYGVNS. The CDR3 spells CASSELGGQGIYEQYF. The DNA of the CDR3 is TGTGCCAGCAGTGAATTAGGGGGACAGGGGATCTACGAGCAGTACTTC.

The gene calls are TRBV11-3 and TRBJ2-7; 8 nucleotides line up with TRBD1. Germline V gene lookup returns CDR1 SGHNT and CDR2 YENEEA. Trimming cost V 4 bases and J 6 bases; bases outside gene matches: 11. The CDR3 has 15 residues. In DNA form, the CDR3 reads TGTGCCAGCAGCTCTCATGGACAGGGTAAGGGCGAGCAGTACTTC. It yields the protein CASSSHGQGKGEQYF.

The chain has TRBV7-9 and TRBJ1-4; TRBD1 agrees at 7 bases. The germline gives CDR1 SEHNR, CDR2 FQNEAQ (reference sequence). V was clipped by 8 bases and J by 7 bases; unmatched bases: 10. This CDR3 comprises 14 residues. The CDR3 spells CASSTTGKGEKLFF. CDR3 DNA sequence: TGTGCCAGCTCTACGACAGGGAAGGGTGAAAAACTGTTTTTT.